The sequence of this TCR beta chain was determined in a study of T cells after posttransplantation cyclophosphamide. This related bone marrow graft donor gave peripheral blood on the day of marrow donation. The length of the CDR3 is 15 residues. Germline values: CDR1 SGHTA, CDR2 FQGNSA. The germline V and J ends were trimmed by 1 base and 1 base, with 8 bases remaining between them. General observations from the study: Skin or GI-infiltrating T cells shared few TRB sequences with blood. TRB clonality was highly associated with recipient CMV seropositivity and reactivation.

TCRdb's table, derived via immunoSEQ multiplex PCR, lists solely in-frame clones and lacks some. The profile covers 66,000 or so clones, with about 94% appearing a single time and about 3% taken by the ten largest. This clone has just a few counts. Its cognate antigen is unknown. Material: PBMCs. This receptor was identified in a woman aged 30 to 39 in good health and a related stem cell transplant donor. The rearrangement joins TRBV7-2 to TRBJ1-5; no definite D call. CDR3 in DNA: TGTGCCAGCAGCTTAGATGGGAGAAGCAATCAGCCCCAGCATTTT. Protein product: CASSLDGRSNQPQHF.